This TCR beta chain came from a study of T cells in Graves' hyperthyroidism and ophthalmopathy (dated by TCRdb to about 2019). Notes on the research overall: Peripheral blood samples were taken at the time of initial diagnosis, prior to any treatment. In several Graves' hyperthyroidism patients, the study also compared T-cell repertoires from thyroid tissue with T-cell repertoires from blood. According to the paper, TCR Vbeta CDR3 sequencing was carried out on approximately 140 peripheral blood samples, which came from under 50 ophthalmopathy, roughly 75 hyperthyroidism and approximately 17 progressor patients. A discovery cohort of around 100 patients, about 40 with Graves' ophthalmopathy and more than 55 with stable Graves' hyperthyroidism, was used to find distinguishing TCR V-J signatures. An independent validation cohort of 18 to 20 hyperthyroidism patients and roughly 16 patients who later progressed to ophthalmopathy tested prospective prediction of ophthalmopathy. The approximately 97 discovery patients were randomly divided into training and test sets at a 7:3 ratio. After blood sampling, hyperthyroidism patients were treated with methimazole at a starting dose of 30 mg daily, and ophthalmopathy patients were treated with high-dose intravenous methylprednisolone.

For this clonotype: Its antigen is still unknown. Base qualities are not recorded, but no much larger clone differs from it by a single base.

Ophthalmopathy patients had moderately to severely active disease, Clinical Activity Score of at least 3, NOSPECS grade of at least 4, and duration under 3 months. The study excluded patients with uncontrolled infections, other autoimmune diseases, pregnancy or lactation. Diagnoses were established on the basis of clinical symptoms, serum thyroxine and TRAb, thyroid ultrasound, and orbital computed tomography. PBMCs were isolated from approximately 10 ml of fresh peripheral blood by Ficoll-Paque density gradient centrifugation. Total RNA was extracted with Trizol reagent, and quality was checked on an Agilent 2100 Bioanalyzer. Study-wide conclusions, independent of this receptor: No statistical method was used to set the sample size in advance, and investigators knew the group allocation. In validation, progression to ophthalmopathy was predicted by the model with nearly 71% sensitivity and 72.22% specificity, a median of approximately 6.5 months before onset. A model built on a 13 V-J signature distinguished ophthalmopathy from stable hyperthyroidism, reaching about 88% sensitivity and around 81% specificity in cross-validation and 80%/75% in testing. Blood samples also contained most of the expanded thyroid clonotypes (frequency above 0.001), which suggests that blood repertoires may reflect thyroid immune responses.

CDR1 SQVTM and CDR2 ANQGSEA were looked up in the germline V gene. Counted from cysteine to phenylalanine, this CDR3 has 16 amino acids. Just CDR3 DNA is preserved here, 48 bases in frame from base 1. V lost 6 bases and J lost 7 bases; the stretch between them is 28 bases long. Amplification of TCR beta CDR3 regions was carried out from RNA transcripts. A first-round RT-PCR of the TCR CDR3 used the HTBI primer set with the Qiagen OneStep RT-PCR kit. Libraries were constructed in a second round of multiplex PCR, after which size selection and purification were carried out. Sequencing of the libraries was done on an Illumina HiSeq2000 using paired-end 100 bp reads. Per the original workflow: Raw data were processed with SOAPnuke, discarding reads with adapters, uncalled bases, mean Phred below 15, or no exact constant-primer or identifier match. High-quality paired reads were merged using COPE v1.2.5, and each unique nucleotide sequence was defined as a clonotype. MiTCR v1.1 was used to align the clonotypes against IMGT TRBV, TRBD and TRBJ reference segments. The analysis was restricted to V-J combinations with a frequency above 0.0001, which together covered about 99% of the repertoires. A TCS score was defined as the ratio between F50 (clonal expansion) and ExV (chaos), using BLOSUM62-based TCRdist between CDR3 peptides within each V-J. Welch's t-statistics and random forest reduced roughly 530 V-J features to roughly 13, which were used in a naive Bayes classifier (R e1071). The Morisita-Horn index was used to measure how similar the thyroid and blood repertoires were. TCRdb's own reprocessing of the public reads used fastp at Q25 and MiXCR and kept productive beta chains. Rows are unified per CDR3 protein, each entry keeping the most common DNA and genes. TCRdb's processing, not the authors', yielded these V and J calls. Recorded for this sample are approximately 610,000 distinct CDR3 sequences; roughly 14% of them occurred a single time. Approximately 4.2% of the sample comes from the top ten.

The sample taken for sequencing was blood. Recombination joined TRBV29-1 with TRBJ2-7; TRBD1 is a weak D gene call, 6 bases matching. The TCR originated in a woman in her thirties or forties with Graves' ophthalmopathy. The CDR3 sequence is CSVSPAETAGVVEQYF. Read as DNA, the sequence is TGCAGCGTATCTCCGGCGGAGACAGCAGGGGTGGTTGAGCAGTACTTC.